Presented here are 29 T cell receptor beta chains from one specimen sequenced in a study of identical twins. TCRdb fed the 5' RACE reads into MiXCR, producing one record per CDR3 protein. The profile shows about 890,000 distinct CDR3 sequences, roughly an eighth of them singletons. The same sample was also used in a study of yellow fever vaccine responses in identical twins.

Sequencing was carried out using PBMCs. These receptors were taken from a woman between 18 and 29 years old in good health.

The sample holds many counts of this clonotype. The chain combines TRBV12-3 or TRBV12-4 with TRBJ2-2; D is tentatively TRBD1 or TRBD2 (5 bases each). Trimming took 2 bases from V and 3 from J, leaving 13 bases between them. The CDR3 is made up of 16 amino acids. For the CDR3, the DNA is TGTGCCAGCAGTTTAATCTCCGGGGCCCACACCGGGGAGCTGTTTTTT. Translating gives CASSLISGAHTGELFF.

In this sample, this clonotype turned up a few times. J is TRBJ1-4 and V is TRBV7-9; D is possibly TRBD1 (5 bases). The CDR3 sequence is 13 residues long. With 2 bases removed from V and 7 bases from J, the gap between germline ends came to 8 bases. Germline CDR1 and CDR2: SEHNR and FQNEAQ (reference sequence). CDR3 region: CASSLSQGEKLFF. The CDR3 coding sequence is TGTGCCAGCAGCTTAAGCCAGGGTGAAAAACTGTTTTTT.

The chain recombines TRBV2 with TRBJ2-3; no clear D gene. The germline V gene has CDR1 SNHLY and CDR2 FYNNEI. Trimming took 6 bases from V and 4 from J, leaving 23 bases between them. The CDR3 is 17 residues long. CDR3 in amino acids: CASRNPSGPTGADTQYF. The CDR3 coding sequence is TGTGCCAGCAGGAACCCATCCGGTCCTACCGGCGCAGATACGCAGTATTTT.

The CDR3 nucleotides read TGCAGTGCTAGCCGGATGGGGTTCACAGATACGCAGTATTTT. Translated, it gives CSASRMGFTDTQYF. The chain carries TRBV20-1 and TRBJ2-3, with D uncertain. Trimming removed 3 bases from V and 2 bases from J, with 12 bases in between. This CDR3 spans 14 amino acids. The V gene's germline CDR1 is DFQATT and CDR2 SNEGSKA (reference sequence).

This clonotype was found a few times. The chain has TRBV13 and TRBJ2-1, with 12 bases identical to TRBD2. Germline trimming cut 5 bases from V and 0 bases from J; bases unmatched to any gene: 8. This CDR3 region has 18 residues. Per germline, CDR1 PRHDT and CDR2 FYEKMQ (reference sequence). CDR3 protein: CASSARTSGTPSYNEQFF. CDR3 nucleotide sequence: TGTGCCAGCAGCGCCAGGACTAGCGGGACGCCCTCCTACAATGAGCAGTTCTTC.

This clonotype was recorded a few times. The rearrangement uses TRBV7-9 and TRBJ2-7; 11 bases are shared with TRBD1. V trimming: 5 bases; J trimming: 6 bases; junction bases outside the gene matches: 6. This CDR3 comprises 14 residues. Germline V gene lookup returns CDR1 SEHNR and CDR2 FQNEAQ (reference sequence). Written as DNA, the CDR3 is TGTGCCAGCAGCCCCCGGACAGGGGGCCTCGAGCAGTACTTC. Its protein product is CASSPRTGGLEQYF.

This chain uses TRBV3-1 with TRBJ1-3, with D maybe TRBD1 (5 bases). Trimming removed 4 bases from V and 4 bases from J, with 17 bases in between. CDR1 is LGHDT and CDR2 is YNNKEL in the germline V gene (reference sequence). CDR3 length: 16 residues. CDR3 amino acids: CASSLGGTTNGNTIYF. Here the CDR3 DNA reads TGTGCCAGCAGCCTTGGGGGGACGACGAACGGAAACACCATATATTTT.

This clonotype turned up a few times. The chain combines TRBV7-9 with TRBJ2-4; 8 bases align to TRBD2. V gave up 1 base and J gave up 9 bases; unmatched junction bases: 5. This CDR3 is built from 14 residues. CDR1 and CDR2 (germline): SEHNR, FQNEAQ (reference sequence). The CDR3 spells CASSLGGAGGIQYF. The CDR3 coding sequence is TGTGCCAGCAGCTTAGGAGGGGCGGGGGGCATTCAGTACTTC.

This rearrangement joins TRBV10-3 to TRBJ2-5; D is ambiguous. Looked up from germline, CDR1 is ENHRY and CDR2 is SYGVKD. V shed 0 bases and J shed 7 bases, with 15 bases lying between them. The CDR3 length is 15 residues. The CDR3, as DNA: TGTGCCATCAGTGAGTCAGAGTCGGCCCGTGGGACCCAGTACTTC. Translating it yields CAISESESARGTQYF.

CDR3 amino acids: CASSELDTKSPLHF. The CDR3 coding sequence is TGTGCCAGCAGTGAATTGGACACAAAATCACCCCTCCACTTT. The genes are TRBV2 and TRBJ1-6; D may be TRBD1 (5 bases). This CDR3 region has 14 residues. Germline-derived CDR1 and CDR2 are SNHLY and FYNNEI. Trimming removed 2 bases at V and 10 bases at J, with 12 bases between.

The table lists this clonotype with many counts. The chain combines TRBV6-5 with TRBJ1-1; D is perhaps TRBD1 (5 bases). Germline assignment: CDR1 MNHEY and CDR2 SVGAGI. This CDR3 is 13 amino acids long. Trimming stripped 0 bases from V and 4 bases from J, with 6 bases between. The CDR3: CASSYSGGTEAFF. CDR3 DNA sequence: TGTGCCAGCAGTTACTCGGGGGGCACTGAAGCTTTCTTT.

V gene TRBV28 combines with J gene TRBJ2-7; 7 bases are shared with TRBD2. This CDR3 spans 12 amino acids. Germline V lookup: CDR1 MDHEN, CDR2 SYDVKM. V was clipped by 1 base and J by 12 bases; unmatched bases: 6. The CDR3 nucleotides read TGTGCCAGCAGTTTATTGGGAGGGATGGTGTACTTC. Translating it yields CASSLLGGMVYF.

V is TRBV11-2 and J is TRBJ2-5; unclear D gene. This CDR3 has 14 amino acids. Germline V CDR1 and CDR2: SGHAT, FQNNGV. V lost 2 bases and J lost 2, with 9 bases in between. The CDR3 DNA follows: TGTGCCAGCAGCTTACTTTGGGGTCAAGAGACCCAGTACTTC. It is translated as CASSLLWGQETQYF.

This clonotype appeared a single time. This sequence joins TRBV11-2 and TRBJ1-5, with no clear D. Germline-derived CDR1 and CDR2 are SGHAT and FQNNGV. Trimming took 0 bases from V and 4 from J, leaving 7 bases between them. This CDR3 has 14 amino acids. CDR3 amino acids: CASSLEARNQPQHF. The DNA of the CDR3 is TGTGCCAGCAGCTTAGAGGCGCGAAATCAGCCCCAGCATTTT.

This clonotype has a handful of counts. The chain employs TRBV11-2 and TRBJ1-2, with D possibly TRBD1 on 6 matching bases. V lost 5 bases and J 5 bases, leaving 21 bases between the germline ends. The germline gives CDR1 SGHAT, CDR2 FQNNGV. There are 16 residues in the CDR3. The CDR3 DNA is TGTGCCAGCAGCCGTAAAAGGCGGGAGGGGACATATGGCTACACCTTC. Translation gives CASSRKRREGTYGYTF.

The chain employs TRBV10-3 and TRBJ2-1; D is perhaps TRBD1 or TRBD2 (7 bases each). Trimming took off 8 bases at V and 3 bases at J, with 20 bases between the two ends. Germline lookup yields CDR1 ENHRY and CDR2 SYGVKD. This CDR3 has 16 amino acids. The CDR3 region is CAISGGTSARYNEQFF. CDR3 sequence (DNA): TGTGCCATCTCAGGGGGAACTAGCGCCCGCTACAATGAGCAGTTCTTC.

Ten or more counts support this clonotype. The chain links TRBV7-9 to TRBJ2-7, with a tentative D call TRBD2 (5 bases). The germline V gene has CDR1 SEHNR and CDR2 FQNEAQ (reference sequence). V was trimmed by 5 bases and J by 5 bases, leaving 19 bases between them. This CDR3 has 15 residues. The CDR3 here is CASSPKRVFGDEQYF. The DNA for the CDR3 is TGTGCCAGCAGCCCCAAGAGGGTTTTTGGGGACGAGCAGTACTTC. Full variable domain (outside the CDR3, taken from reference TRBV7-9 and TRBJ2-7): DTGVSQNPRHKITKRGQNVTFRCDPISEHNRLYWYRQTLGQGPEFLTYFQNEAQLEKSRLLSDRFSAERPKGSFSTLEIQRTEQGDSAMYLCASSPKRVFGDEQYFGPGTRLTVT.

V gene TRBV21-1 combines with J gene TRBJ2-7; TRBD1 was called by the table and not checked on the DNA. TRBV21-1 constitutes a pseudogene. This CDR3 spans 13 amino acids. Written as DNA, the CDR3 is TGTGCCAGCAACAAATGTACAGGGGGCGAGCAGTACGTC. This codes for CASNKCTGGEQYV.

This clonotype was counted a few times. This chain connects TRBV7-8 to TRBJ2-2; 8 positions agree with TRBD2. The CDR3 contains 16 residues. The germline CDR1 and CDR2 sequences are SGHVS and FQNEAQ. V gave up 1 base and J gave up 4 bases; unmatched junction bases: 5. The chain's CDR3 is CASSLVGGRITGELFF. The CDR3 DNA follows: TGTGCCAGCAGCTTAGTGGGCGGGAGGATCACCGGGGAGCTGTTTTTT.

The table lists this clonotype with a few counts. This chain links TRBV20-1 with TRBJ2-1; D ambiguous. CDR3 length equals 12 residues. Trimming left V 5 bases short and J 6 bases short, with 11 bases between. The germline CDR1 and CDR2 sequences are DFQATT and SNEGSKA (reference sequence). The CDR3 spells CSAVAGVNEQFF. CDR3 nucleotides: TGCAGTGCTGTGGCTGGGGTCAATGAGCAGTTCTTC.

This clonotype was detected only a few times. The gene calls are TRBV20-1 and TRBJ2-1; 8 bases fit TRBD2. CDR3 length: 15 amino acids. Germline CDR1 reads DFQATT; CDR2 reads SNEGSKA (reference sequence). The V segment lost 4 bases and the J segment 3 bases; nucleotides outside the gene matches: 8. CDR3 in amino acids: CSANSLGTSYNEQFF. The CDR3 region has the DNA TGCAGTGCTAATTCCCTCGGGACTAGCTACAATGAGCAGTTCTTC.

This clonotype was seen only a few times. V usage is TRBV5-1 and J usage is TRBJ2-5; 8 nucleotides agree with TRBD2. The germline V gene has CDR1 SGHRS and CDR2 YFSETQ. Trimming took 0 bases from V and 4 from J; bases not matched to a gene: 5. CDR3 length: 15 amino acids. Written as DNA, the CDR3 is TGCGCCAGCAGCTTGGCCCTTGCGGGAGGAGAGACCCAGTACTTC. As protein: CASSLALAGGETQYF.

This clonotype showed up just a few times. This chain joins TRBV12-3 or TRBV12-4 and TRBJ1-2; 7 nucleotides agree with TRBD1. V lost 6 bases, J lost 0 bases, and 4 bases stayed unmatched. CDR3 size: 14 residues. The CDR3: CASRMGTANYGYTF. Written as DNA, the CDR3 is TGTGCCAGCAGGATGGGGACAGCTAACTATGGCTACACCTTC.

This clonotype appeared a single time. CDR3 amino acids: CASSQAASGSRETQYF. The CDR3 coding sequence is TGCGCCAGCAGCCAAGCGGCTAGCGGGAGTAGGGAGACCCAGTACTTC. V gene TRBV4-1 combines with J gene TRBJ2-5; TRBD2 aligns across 10 bases. Germline V gene sequence: CDR1 MGHRA, CDR2 YSYEKL. V shed 1 base, J shed 5 bases, and the junction held 7 bases outside the gene matches. The CDR3 consists of 16 residues.

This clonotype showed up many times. The CDR3 bases are TGTGCCATCAGCCAGAATGAGGGAAGGACAGATACGCAGTATTTT. Protein sequence: CAISQNEGRTDTQYF. The chain links TRBV10-3 to TRBJ2-3, with D perhaps matching TRBD2 (5 bases). The germline V gene has CDR1 ENHRY and CDR2 SYGVKD. This CDR3 spans 15 amino acids. The V and J ends lost 6 bases and 3 bases respectively, with 16 bases between them.

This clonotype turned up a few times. The CDR3 here is CATEPGTSWSNEQFF. The CDR3 nucleotides are TGTGCCACAGAACCTGGGACTAGCTGGAGCAATGAGCAGTTCTTC. V gene TRBV7-2 combines with J gene TRBJ2-1; the match to TRBD2 covers 9 bases. The CDR3 sequence is 15 residues long. V was clipped by 10 bases and J by 6 bases; unmatched bases: 13. From germline, CDR1 is SGHTA and CDR2 FQGNSA.

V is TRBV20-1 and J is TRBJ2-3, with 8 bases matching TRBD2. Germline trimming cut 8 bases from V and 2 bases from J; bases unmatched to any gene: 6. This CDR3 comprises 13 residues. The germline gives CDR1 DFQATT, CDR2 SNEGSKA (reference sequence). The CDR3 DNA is TGCAGTCCAAGCGGGGGAAACACAGATACGCAGTATTTT. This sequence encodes CSPSGGNTDTQYF.

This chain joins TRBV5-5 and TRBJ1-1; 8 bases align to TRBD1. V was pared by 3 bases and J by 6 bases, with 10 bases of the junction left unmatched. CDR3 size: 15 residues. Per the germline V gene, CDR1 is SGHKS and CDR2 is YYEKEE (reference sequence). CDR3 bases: TGTGCCAGCAGCTGGATGGACAGGGTTGGCGCTGAAGCTTTCTTT. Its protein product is CASSWMDRVGAEAFF.

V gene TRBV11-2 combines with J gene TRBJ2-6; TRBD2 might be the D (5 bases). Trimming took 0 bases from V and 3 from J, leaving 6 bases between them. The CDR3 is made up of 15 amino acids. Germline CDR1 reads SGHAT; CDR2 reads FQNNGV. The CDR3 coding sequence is TGTGCCAGCAGCTTAGATGCGGGTGGGGCCAACGTCCTGACTTTC. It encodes CASSLDAGGANVLTF.